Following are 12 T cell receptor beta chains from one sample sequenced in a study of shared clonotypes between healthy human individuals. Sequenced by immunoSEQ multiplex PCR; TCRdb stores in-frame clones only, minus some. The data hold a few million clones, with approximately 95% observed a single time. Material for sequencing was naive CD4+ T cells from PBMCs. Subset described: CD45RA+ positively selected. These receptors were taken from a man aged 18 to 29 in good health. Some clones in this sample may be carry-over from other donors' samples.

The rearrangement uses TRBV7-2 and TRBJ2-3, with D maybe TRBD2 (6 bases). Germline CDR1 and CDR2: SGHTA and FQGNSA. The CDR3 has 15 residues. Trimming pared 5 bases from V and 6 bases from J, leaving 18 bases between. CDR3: CASSPGVGAGDTQYF. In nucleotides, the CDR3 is TGTGCCAGCAGCCCGGGGGTTGGGGCGGGGGATACGCAGTATTTT.

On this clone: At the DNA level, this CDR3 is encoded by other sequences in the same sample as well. The CDR3 coding sequence is TGTGCCAGCAGCTCAGCCGGGGACACTAACTATGGCTACACCTTC. It specifies CASSSAGDTNYGYTF. The V call is TRBV7-3, the J call TRBJ1-2; TRBD1 is a possible D gene (6 bases). The CDR3 loop spans 15 amino acids. Germline assignment: CDR1 SGHTA and CDR2 FQGTGA. Trimming removed 4 bases at V and 0 bases at J, with 12 bases between.

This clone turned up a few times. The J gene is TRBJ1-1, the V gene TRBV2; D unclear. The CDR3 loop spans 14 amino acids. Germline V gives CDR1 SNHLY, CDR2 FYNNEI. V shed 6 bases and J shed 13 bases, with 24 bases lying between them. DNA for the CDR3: TGTGCCAGCAGCCGGAATTCCGGGGAGGAGAAGGTTTTCTTT. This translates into CASSRNSGEEKVFF.

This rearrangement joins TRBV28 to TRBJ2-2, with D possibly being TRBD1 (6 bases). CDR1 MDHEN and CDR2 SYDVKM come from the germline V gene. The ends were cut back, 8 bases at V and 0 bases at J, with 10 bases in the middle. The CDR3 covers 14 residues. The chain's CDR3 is CASQGSSNTGELFF. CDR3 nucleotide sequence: TGTGCCAGCCAGGGGAGTTCGAACACCGGGGAGCTGTTTTTT.

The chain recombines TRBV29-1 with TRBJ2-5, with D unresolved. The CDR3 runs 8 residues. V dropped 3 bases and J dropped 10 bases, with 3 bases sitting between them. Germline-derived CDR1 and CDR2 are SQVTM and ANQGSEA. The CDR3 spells CSVDLQYF. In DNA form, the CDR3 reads TGCAGCGTTGATCTCCAGTACTTC.

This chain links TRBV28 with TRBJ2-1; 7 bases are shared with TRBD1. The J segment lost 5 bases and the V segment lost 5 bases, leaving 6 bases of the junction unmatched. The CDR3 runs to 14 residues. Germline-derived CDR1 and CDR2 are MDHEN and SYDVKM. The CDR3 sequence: CASSLRQGHNEQFF. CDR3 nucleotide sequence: TGTGCCAGCAGTCTGCGACAGGGACACAATGAGCAGTTCTTC.

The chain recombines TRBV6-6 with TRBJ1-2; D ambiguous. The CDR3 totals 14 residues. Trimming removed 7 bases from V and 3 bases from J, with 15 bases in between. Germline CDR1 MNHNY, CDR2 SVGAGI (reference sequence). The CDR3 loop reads CASTPGPGYYGYTF. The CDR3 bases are TGTGCCAGCACCCCCGGCCCCGGATACTATGGCTACACCTTC.

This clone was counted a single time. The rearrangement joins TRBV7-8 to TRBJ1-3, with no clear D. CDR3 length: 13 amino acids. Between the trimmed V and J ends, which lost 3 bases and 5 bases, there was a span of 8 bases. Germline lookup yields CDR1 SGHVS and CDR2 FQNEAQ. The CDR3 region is CASSFGERNTIYF. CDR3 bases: TGTGCCAGCAGCTTTGGGGAGAGAAACACCATATATTTT.

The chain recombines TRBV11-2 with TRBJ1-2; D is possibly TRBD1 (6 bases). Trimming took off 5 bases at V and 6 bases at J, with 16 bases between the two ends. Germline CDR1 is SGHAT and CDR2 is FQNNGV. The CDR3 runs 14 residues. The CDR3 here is CASSRQQGTDGYTF. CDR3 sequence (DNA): TGTGCCAGCAGCCGACAGCAGGGGACGGATGGCTACACCTTC.

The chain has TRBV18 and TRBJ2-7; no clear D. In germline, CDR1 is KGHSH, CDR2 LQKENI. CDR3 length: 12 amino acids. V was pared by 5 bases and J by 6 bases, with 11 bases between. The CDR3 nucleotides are TGTGCCAGCTCAACACTGACGGGCGAGCAGTACTTC. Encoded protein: CASSTLTGEQYF.

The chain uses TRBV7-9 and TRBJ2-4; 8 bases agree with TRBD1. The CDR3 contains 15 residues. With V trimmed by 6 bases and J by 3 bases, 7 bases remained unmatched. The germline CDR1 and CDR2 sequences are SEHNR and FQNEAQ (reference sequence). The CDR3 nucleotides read TGTGCCAGCAGGGCGACAGGGGCAGTCAAAAACATTCAGTACTTC. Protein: CASRATGAVKNIQYF.

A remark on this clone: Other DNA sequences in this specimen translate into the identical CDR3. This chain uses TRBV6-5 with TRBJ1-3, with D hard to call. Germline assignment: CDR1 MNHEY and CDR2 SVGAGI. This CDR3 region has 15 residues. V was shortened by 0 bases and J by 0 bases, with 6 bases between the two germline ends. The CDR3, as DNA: TGTGCCAGCAGTTACTCAGCCGGCTCTGGAAACACCATATATTTT. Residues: CASSYSAGSGNTIYF.